This T cell receptor (beta chain) was sequenced for a study of T cell clonotyping in hematopoietic cell transplantation. At the level of the study: Cytoreduction preceded collection of pretransplant recipient samples.

Worth noting for this clone: The antigen remains undetermined.

The repertoire was sequenced with immunoSEQ multiplex PCR; TCRdb's copy has only in-frame clones and lacks some. The data show roughly 16,000 clones, around 93% seen once. V was cut by 5 bases and J by 2 bases, with 14 bases left in between. From germline, CDR1 is SGHAT and CDR2 FQNNGV. The CDR3 spans 15 residues. Study outcomes and limitations: Without cell sorting, CD4 versus CD8 contributions remain unresolved. After transplant, recipient diversity fell while pathologically expanded clonotypes grew through day 180.

The sample's time point: recipient sample about 28 days before transplant, after cytoreduction. Blood collection times were about day -28 and days 30, 100, 180 posttransplant. The source of this sequence is a man aged 18 to 30 with biphenotypic leukemia. Some clones in this sample may be carry-over from other donors' samples. The rearrangement joins TRBV11-2 to TRBJ2-3; possible D gene TRBD2, 6 bases. The sequencing used peripheral blood mononuclear cells, collected before stem cell transplant. The CDR3 sequence is CASSRRREFTDTQYF. The CDR3 DNA reads TGTGCCAGCAGCCGTCGGAGGGAATTCACAGATACGCAGTATTTT.